This TCR beta chain emerged from a study of identical twins. TCRdb independently ran MiXCR on the 5' RACE reads; one entry per CDR3 protein. Of some 630,000 distinct CDR3 sequences in the sample, about 7.6% are singletons; the top ten hold 1.5% to 2%. The V and J ends lost 6 bases and 4 bases, in that order; junction bases with no gene match: 13. CDR1 and CDR2 (germline): SEHNR, FQNEAQ (reference sequence). This CDR3 has 16 amino acids. With regard to this clonotype: Its antigen is still unknown.

Study-wide results and limits: Beta out-of-frame sequences showed weaker excess sharing between twins.

The data were also submitted as part of a second study, on yellow fever vaccine responses in identical twins.

The chain combines TRBV7-9 with TRBJ2-7; 9 bases map to TRBD2. This TCR derives from a woman younger than 30 in good health. Sequenced material: PBMCs. The CDR3 DNA reads as TGTGCCAGCAGAATAGTGGCGGGAGGGCCACCTTACGAGCAGTACTTC. This sequence encodes CASRIVAGGPPYEQYF. Drawing the rest from reference TRBV7-9 and TRBJ2-7, the complete variable domain is DTGVSQNPRHKITKRGQNVTFRCDPISEHNRLYWYRQTLGQGPEFLTYFQNEAQLEKSRLLSDRFSAERPKGSFSTLEIQRTEQGDSAMYLCASRIVAGGPPYEQYFGPGTRLTVT.